This is a list of T cell receptor beta chains from one sample in a study of cytomegalovirus exposure and HLA in healthy donors. Repertoires were generated with immunoSEQ multiplex PCR, while TCRdb's copy carries only in-frame clones and drops some. This table has tens of thousands of clones, about 70% appearing once. What was sequenced was PBMCs. The source of these receptors is a man under 40 in good health and CMV-seronegative. The CDR3 runs from the conserved cysteine through the conserved F or W. D genes are given only for firm matches. Clone size is stated in some rows and not others, as once, few, many or a class when expanded.

abundance: NA; d_gene: NA; j_gene: TRBJ2-7; v_gene: TRBV14; CDR3nt: TGTGCCAGCAGCCCCTACGGCTCCTACGAGCAGTACTTC; CDR3aa: CASSPYGSYEQYF
abundance: NA; d_gene: NA; j_gene: TRBJ2-2; v_gene: TRBV30; CDR3nt: TGTGCCTGGAGTGGGGGGCTGTCGGGCGGGGAGCTGTTTTTT; CDR3aa: CAWSGGLSGGELFF
abundance: NA; d_gene: TRBD2; j_gene: TRBJ2-5; v_gene: TRBV30; CDR3nt: TGTGCCTGGAGTCTGGGGCTAGGTGGGGAGGGGGAGACCCAGTACTTC; CDR3aa: CAWSLGLGGEGETQYF
abundance: NA; d_gene: TRBD2; j_gene: TRBJ2-7; v_gene: TRBV27; CDR3nt: TGTGCCAGCAGTGCAGGTAGTAGCGGGAGATACGAGCAGTACTTC; CDR3aa: CASSAGSSGRYEQYF
abundance: NA; d_gene: NA; j_gene: TRBJ2-7; v_gene: TRBV7-9; CDR3nt: TGTGCCAGCAGCACAGGGATTGGCGAGCAGTACTTC; CDR3aa: CASSTGIGEQYF
abundance: NA; d_gene: TRBD2; j_gene: TRBJ2-7; v_gene: TRBV5-6; CDR3nt: TGTGCCAGCAGCCCCCCCCTGGGACTAGCGGCTTTCCGGCCCTACGAGCAGTACTTC; CDR3aa: CASSPPLGLAAFRPYEQYF
abundance: NA; d_gene: NA; j_gene: TRBJ1-4; v_gene: TRBV5-1; CDR3nt: TGCGCCAGCAGTCCCACAACTACAATCCCAACTAATGAAAAACTGTTTTTT; CDR3aa: CASSPTTTIPTNEKLFF
abundance: NA; d_gene: TRBD1; j_gene: TRBJ2-7; v_gene: TRBV30; CDR3nt: TGTGCCTGGAAGACAGGGCCCTACGAGCAGTACTTC; CDR3aa: CAWKTGPYEQYF
abundance: NA; d_gene: TRBD1; j_gene: TRBJ2-6; v_gene: TRBV4-1; CDR3nt: TGCGCCAGCAGCCAGGGGGGTCCCGGGACAGGGGATTACGGGGCCAACGTCCTGACTTTC; CDR3aa: CASSQGGPGTGDYGANVLTF
abundance: NA; d_gene: TRBD2; j_gene: TRBJ2-1; v_gene: TRBV7-9; CDR3nt: TGTGCCAGCAGATCTCGTAGGGCTAGCGGGAAAAATGAGCAGTTCTTC; CDR3aa: CASRSRRASGKNEQFF
abundance: NA; d_gene: NA; j_gene: TRBJ1-4; v_gene: TRBV9; CDR3nt: TGTGCCAGCAGCGTAGGACCCACAGGGACAACTAATGAAAAACTGTTTTTT; CDR3aa: CASSVGPTGTTNEKLFF
abundance: NA; d_gene: TRBD2; j_gene: TRBJ2-1; v_gene: TRBV19; CDR3nt: TGTGCCAGTAGTATCCCAGCGGGGGGGCGGGAGCAGTTCTTC; CDR3aa: CASSIPAGGREQFF
abundance: NA; d_gene: NA; j_gene: TRBJ2-2; v_gene: TRBV9; CDR3nt: TGTGCCAGCAGCGCCCGAGACACCGGGGAGCTGTTTTTT; CDR3aa: CASSARDTGELFF
abundance: once; d_gene: TRBD1; j_gene: TRBJ2-7; v_gene: TRBV7-8; CDR3nt: TGTGCCAGCGGCGGTTGGGACAGGGCTAACTACGAGCAGTACTTC; CDR3aa: CASGGWDRANYEQYF
abundance: NA; d_gene: TRBD2; j_gene: TRBJ2-7; v_gene: TRBV25-1; CDR3nt: TGTGCCAGCGCAGGAGGGGGGACTAGCGGGGTGTTCCGGGAGCAGTACTTC; CDR3aa: CASAGGGTSGVFREQYF
abundance: NA; d_gene: TRBD1; j_gene: TRBJ2-6; v_gene: TRBV10-3; CDR3nt: TGTGCCATCAGCCACGGACAGGGGCATCTCGACTCTGGGGCCAACGTCCTGACTTTC; CDR3aa: CAISHGQGHLDSGANVLTF
abundance: NA; d_gene: TRBD1; j_gene: TRBJ2-3; v_gene: TRBV2; CDR3nt: TGTGCCAGTGCGGGACAGGTCTCAAGAGACACAGATACGCAGTATTTT; CDR3aa: CASAGQVSRDTDTQYF
abundance: NA; d_gene: TRBD1; j_gene: TRBJ2-7; v_gene: TRBV29-1; CDR3nt: TGCAGCGTCGAACAGGGGGGTAGCGAGCAGTACTTC; CDR3aa: CSVEQGGSEQYF
abundance: few; d_gene: TRBD2; j_gene: TRBJ2-1; v_gene: TRBV5-6; CDR3nt: TGTGCCAGCAGCTTAGGACTAGCTAGAACCCAAGGTGAGCAGTTCTTC; CDR3aa: CASSLGLARTQGEQFF
abundance: NA; d_gene: TRBD1; j_gene: TRBJ1-1; v_gene: TRBV5-4; CDR3nt: TGTGCCAGCAGGCAAACAGGGGGGAACACTGAAGCTTTCTTT; CDR3aa: CASRQTGGNTEAFF
abundance: NA; d_gene: TRBD1; j_gene: TRBJ1-5; v_gene: TRBV6-6; CDR3nt: TGTGCCAGCAGTACACATGGACAGGTTCTCAATCAGCCCCAGCATTTT; CDR3aa: CASSTHGQVLNQPQHF
abundance: NA; d_gene: NA; j_gene: TRBJ2-7; v_gene: TRBV7-2; CDR3nt: TGTGCCAGCAGCTTAAGGGGTGGCTCCTACGAGCAGTACTTC; CDR3aa: CASSLRGGSYEQYF
abundance: NA; d_gene: TRBD1; j_gene: TRBJ1-5; v_gene: TRBV7-2; CDR3nt: TGTGCCAGCAGCCCCGACAGGGGCCATCAGCCCCAGCATTTT; CDR3aa: CASSPDRGHQPQHF
abundance: NA; d_gene: TRBD2; j_gene: TRBJ2-1; v_gene: TRBV5-1; CDR3nt: TGCGCCAGCAGCTTGGTAGCTCCCGAGGGCGGGGGGTTCTTC; CDR3aa: CASSLVAPEGGGFF
abundance: few; d_gene: NA; j_gene: TRBJ1-5; v_gene: TRBV10-1; CDR3nt: TGCGCCAGCAGTGAGCCGATCGGGGGGGTCAACCAGCCCCAGCATTTT; CDR3aa: CASSEPIGGVNQPQHF
abundance: NA; d_gene: NA; j_gene: TRBJ2-1; v_gene: TRBV6-4; CDR3nt: TGTGCCAGCAGTGACCTAGAGGGTGGCAATGAGCAGTTCTTC; CDR3aa: CASSDLEGGNEQFF
abundance: NA; d_gene: TRBD2; j_gene: TRBJ2-5; v_gene: TRBV18; CDR3nt: TGTGCCAGCTCACTAAGGACTAGCGGGAGCTCGGAGACCCAGTACTTC; CDR3aa: CASSLRTSGSSETQYF
abundance: NA; d_gene: TRBD1; j_gene: TRBJ1-1; v_gene: TRBV6-1; CDR3nt: TGTGCCAGCAGTGGGGGGACAGGGCCGACTGAAGCTTTCTTT; CDR3aa: CASSGGTGPTEAFF
abundance: NA; d_gene: NA; j_gene: TRBJ2-7; v_gene: TRBV2; CDR3nt: TGTGCCAGCAGTATATACGAGCAGTACTTC; CDR3aa: CASSIYEQYF
abundance: NA; d_gene: TRBD2; j_gene: TRBJ2-3; v_gene: TRBV27; CDR3nt: TGTGCCAGCAGTCTAGCGGCCCAGACAGATACGCAGTATTTT; CDR3aa: CASSLAAQTDTQYF
abundance: NA; d_gene: NA; j_gene: TRBJ1-3; v_gene: TRBV7-9; CDR3nt: TGTGCCAGCAGCTGGGCGGGACGAATCTCTGGAAACACCATATATTTT; CDR3aa: CASSWAGRISGNTIYF
abundance: NA; d_gene: TRBD2; j_gene: TRBJ2-2; v_gene: TRBV4-1; CDR3nt: TGCGCCAGCAGCCTACTAGCGGCCGGGGAGCTGTTTTTT; CDR3aa: CASSLLAAGELFF
abundance: NA; d_gene: TRBD1; j_gene: TRBJ2-7; v_gene: TRBV6-5; CDR3nt: TGTGCCAGCAGGCCGGACAGGGCCCACGAGCAGTACTTC; CDR3aa: CASRPDRAHEQYF
abundance: NA; d_gene: NA; j_gene: TRBJ1-5; v_gene: TRBV7-9; CDR3nt: TGTGCCACCCTCTCGGGCAATCAGCCCCAGCATTTT; CDR3aa: CATLSGNQPQHF
abundance: NA; d_gene: NA; j_gene: TRBJ2-1; v_gene: TRBV6-6; CDR3nt: TGTGCCAGCAGACCTATAGCGGAAAACAATGAGCAGTTCTTC; CDR3aa: CASRPIAENNEQFF
abundance: NA; d_gene: TRBD1; j_gene: TRBJ2-1; v_gene: TRBV27; CDR3nt: TGTGCCAGCAGTCCAGGACAGGGGTTGGAGCAGTTCTTC; CDR3aa: CASSPGQGLEQFF
abundance: NA; d_gene: TRBD1; j_gene: TRBJ1-5; v_gene: TRBV18; CDR3nt: TGTGCCAGCTCACCACCCGGGACAGATGAACGTCCCCAGCATTTT; CDR3aa: CASSPPGTDERPQHF
abundance: NA; d_gene: TRBD1; j_gene: TRBJ1-6; v_gene: TRBV30; CDR3nt: TGTGCCTGGAGCCAGTACAGGGGAAATTCACCCCTCCACTTT; CDR3aa: CAWSQYRGNSPLHF
abundance: few; d_gene: TRBD2; j_gene: TRBJ2-5; v_gene: TRBV30; CDR3nt: TGTGCCTGGAGTCCGGGACTAGTTATAGAGACCCAGTACTTC; CDR3aa: CAWSPGLVIETQYF
abundance: NA; d_gene: TRBD1; j_gene: TRBJ1-1; v_gene: TRBV2; CDR3nt: TGTGCCAGCAATATACAGGGGTTACCTGAAGCTTTCTTT; CDR3aa: CASNIQGLPEAFF
abundance: NA; d_gene: NA; j_gene: TRBJ2-7; v_gene: TRBV2; CDR3nt: TGTGCCAGCAAGGGGGGGCGGGAGATCTCCTACGAGCAGTACTTC; CDR3aa: CASKGGREISYEQYF
abundance: NA; d_gene: TRBD1; j_gene: TRBJ1-4; v_gene: TRBV7-8; CDR3nt: TGTGCCAGCAGCGCAAGAACAGGGGGGACTAATGAAAAACTGTTTTTT; CDR3aa: CASSARTGGTNEKLFF
abundance: NA; d_gene: TRBD2; j_gene: TRBJ2-3; v_gene: TRBV19; CDR3nt: TGTGCCAGTAGTAGACTAGCGGCTATCACAGATACGCAGTATTTT; CDR3aa: CASSRLAAITDTQYF